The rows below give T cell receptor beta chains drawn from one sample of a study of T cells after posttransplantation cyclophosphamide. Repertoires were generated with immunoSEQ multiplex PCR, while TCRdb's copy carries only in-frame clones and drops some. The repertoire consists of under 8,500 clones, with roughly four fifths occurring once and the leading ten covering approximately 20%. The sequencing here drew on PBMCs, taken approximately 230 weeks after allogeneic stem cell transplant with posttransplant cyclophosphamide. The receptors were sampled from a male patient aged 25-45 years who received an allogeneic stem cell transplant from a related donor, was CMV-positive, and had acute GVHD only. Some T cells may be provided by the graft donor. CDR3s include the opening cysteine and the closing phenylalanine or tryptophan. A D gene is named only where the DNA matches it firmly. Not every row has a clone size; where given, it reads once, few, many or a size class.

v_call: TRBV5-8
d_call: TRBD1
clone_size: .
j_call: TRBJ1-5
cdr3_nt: TGTGCCAGCAGCCAGTATGGGACAGGGGTTCAGCCCCAGCATTTT
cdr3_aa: CASSQYGTGVQPQHF

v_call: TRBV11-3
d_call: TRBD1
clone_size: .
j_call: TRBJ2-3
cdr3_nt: TGTGCCAGCAGCTTAGGAAGGACAGGGGGCGACGGCACAGATACGCAGTATTTT
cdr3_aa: CASSLGRTGGDGTDTQYF

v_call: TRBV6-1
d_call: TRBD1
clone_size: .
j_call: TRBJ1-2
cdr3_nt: TGTGCCAGCAGTCCCCTTGGACAGGGTTATGGCTACACCTTC
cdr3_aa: CASSPLGQGYGYTF

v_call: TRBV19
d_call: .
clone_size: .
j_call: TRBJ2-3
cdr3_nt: TGTGCCAGTAATCGTAGAGGCAGCACAGATACGCAGTATTTT
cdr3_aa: CASNRRGSTDTQYF

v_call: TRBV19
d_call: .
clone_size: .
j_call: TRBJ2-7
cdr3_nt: TGTGCCAGTAGTATAAATGGGGAGTCCTACGAGCAGTACTTC
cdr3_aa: CASSINGESYEQYF

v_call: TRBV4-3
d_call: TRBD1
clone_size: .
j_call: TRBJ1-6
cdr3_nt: TGCGCCAGCAGCCAAGGCGGACAGGGGGCGAATTCACCCCTCCACTTT
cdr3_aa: CASSQGGQGANSPLHF

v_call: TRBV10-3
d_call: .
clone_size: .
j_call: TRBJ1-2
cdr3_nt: TGTGCCATCAGTGAGTTCTGGGGCGCGCCTTCGATTCTCTATGGCTACACCTTC
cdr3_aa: CAISEFWGAPSILYGYTF

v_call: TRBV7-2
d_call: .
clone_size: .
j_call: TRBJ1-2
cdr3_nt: TGTGCCAGCAGCTTAGTAGGAAAACAGTCAACCCCCTATGGCTACACCTTC
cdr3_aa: CASSLVGKQSTPYGYTF

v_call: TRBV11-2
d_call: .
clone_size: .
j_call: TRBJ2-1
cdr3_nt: TGTGCCAGCAGCTTGGGTGACAGCCTCCATGAGCAGTTCTTC
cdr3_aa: CASSLGDSLHEQFF

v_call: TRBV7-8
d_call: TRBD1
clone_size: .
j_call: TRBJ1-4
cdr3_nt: TGTGCCAGCAGTGTCACCAGGGGGATTAATGAAAAACTGTTTTTT
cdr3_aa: CASSVTRGINEKLFF

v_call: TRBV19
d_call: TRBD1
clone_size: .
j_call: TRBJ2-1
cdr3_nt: TGTGCCAGTAGTATGGGTGGGGACAGGGCCAATGAGCAGTTCTTC
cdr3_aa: CASSMGGDRANEQFF

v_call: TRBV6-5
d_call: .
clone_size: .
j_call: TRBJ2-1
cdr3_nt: TGTGCCAGCAGTTCCACTAGTACTTTCGAGTTCTTC
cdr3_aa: CASSSTSTFEFF

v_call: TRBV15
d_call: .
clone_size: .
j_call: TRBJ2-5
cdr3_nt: TGTGCCACCAGCAGGATACGGACTGTACCCCAAGAGACCCAGTACTTC
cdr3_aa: CATSRIRTVPQETQYF

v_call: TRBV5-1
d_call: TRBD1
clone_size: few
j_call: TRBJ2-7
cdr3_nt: TGCGCCAGCAGCGTCCTAGGGGGCACCTACGAGCAGTACTTC
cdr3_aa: CASSVLGGTYEQYF

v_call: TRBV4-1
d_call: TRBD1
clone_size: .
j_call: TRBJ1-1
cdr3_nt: TGCGCCAGCAGACAACTGGGACAGGGGAACACTGAAGCTTTCTTT
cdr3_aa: CASRQLGQGNTEAFF

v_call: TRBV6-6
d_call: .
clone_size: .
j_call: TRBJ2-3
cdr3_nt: TGTGCCAGCAGGGAGGAGTTAGATACGCAGTATTTT
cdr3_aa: CASREELDTQYF

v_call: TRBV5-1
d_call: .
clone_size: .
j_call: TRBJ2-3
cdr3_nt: TGCGCCAGCAGCTTTACGGAGAGCACAGATACGCAGTATTTT
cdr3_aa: CASSFTESTDTQYF

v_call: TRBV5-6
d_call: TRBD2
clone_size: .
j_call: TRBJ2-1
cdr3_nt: TGTGCCAGCAGCCGTCGGCTAGCGGGGGCCCTTCGGAACAATGAGCAGTTCTTC
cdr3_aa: CASSRRLAGALRNNEQFF

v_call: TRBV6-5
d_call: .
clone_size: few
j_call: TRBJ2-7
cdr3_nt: TGTGCCAGCAGTCTTAGCCCCTACGAGCAGTACTTC
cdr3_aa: CASSLSPYEQYF

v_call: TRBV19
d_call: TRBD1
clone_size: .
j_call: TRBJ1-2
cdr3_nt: TGTGCCAGTAGTACCGGCACAGGGGGCACGGATGGCTACACCTTC
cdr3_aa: CASSTGTGGTDGYTF

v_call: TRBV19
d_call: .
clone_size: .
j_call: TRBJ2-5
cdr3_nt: TGTGCCAGTAGTCCGACCTTGGGGGGGGGCCAGACCCAGTACTTC
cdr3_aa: CASSPTLGGGQTQYF

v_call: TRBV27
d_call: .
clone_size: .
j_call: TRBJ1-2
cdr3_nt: TGTGCCAGCCCCTCCATGGGGCAGGCGACCAATGGCTACACCTTC
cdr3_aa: CASPSMGQATNGYTF

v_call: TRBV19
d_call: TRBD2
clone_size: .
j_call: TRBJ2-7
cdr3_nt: TGTGCCAGTAGTCCCGACAGCGGGAACCCCTACGAGCAGTACTTC
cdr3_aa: CASSPDSGNPYEQYF

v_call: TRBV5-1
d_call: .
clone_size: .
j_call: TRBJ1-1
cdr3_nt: TGCGCCAGCAGCTTGTTACAGAACACTGAAGCTTTCTTT
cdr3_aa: CASSLLQNTEAFF

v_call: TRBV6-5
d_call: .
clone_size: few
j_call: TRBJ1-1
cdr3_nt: TGTGCCAGCAGCTCCGTACAGGTCATGAACACTGAAGCTTTCTTT
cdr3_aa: CASSSVQVMNTEAFF

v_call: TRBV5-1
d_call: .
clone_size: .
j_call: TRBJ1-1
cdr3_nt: TGCGCCAGCAGCTCGGGGAGGGCCAGGGCTGAAGCTTTCTTT
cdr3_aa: CASSSGRARAEAFF

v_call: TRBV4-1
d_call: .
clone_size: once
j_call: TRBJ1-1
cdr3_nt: TGCGCCAGCAGCCAAGATCCTCCGGGCGGACACACATGGGCTTTCTTT
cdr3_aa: CASSQDPPGGHTWAFF

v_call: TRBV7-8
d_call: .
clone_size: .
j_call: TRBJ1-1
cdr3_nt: TGTGCCAGCAGCTTGCGGGACCGCTCCATGAACACTGAAGCTTTCTTT
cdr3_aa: CASSLRDRSMNTEAFF

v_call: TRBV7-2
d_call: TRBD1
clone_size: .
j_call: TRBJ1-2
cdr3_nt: TGTGCCAGCAGCTCCCGGACAGGGGGCTGGGATGGCTACACCTTC
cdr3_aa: CASSSRTGGWDGYTF

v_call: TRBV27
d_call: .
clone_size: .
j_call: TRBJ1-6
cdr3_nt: TGTGCCAGCAGTCCCCGGAGTCCCCTCCACTTT
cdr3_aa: CASSPRSPLHF

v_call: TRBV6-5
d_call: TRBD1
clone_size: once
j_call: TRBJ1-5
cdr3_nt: TGTGCCAGCAGTTCTTACAGGGGAAATCAGCCCCAGCATTTT
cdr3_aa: CASSSYRGNQPQHF

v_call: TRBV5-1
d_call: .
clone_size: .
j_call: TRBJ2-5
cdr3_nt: TGCGCCAGCACCATGACAGTTGAACGAGAGACCCAGTACTTC
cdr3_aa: CASTMTVERETQYF

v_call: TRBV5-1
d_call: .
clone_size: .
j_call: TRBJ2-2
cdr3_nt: TGCGCCAGCAGCTTGTCAGGGCTTTGGGAGGAGCTGTTTTTT
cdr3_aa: CASSLSGLWEELFF

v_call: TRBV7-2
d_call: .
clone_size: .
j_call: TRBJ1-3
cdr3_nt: TGTGCCAGCAGCCTAGCACTGAGCTCTGGAAACACCATATATTTT
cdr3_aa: CASSLALSSGNTIYF

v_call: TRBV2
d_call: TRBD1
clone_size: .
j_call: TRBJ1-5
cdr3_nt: TGTGCCAGCAGGGGACAGGGGATGGTTCAGCCCCAGCATTTT
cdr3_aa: CASRGQGMVQPQHF

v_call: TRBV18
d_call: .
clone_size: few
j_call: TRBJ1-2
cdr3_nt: TGTGCCAGCTCACTGACCGACGCGGGTGGCTACACCTTC
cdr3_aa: CASSLTDAGGYTF

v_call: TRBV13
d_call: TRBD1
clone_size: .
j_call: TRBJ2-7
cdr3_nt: TGTGCCAGCAGCAGGAGACAGGGATCTCCCTACGAGCAGTACTTC
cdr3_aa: CASSRRQGSPYEQYF

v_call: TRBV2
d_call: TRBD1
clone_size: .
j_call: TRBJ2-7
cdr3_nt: TGTGCCAGCAGGGTAAAGGGACAGGGGGCAGGCTACGAGCAGTACTTC
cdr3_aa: CASRVKGQGAGYEQYF

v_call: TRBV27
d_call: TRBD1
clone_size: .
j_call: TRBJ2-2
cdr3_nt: TGTGCCAGCGGACAGGGACAAACGAACACCGGGGAGCTGTTTTTT
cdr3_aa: CASGQGQTNTGELFF

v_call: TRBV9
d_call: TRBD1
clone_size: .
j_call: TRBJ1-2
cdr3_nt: TGTGCCAGCAGCACTTACGACAGGGTCGGCTACACCTTC
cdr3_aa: CASSTYDRVGYTF

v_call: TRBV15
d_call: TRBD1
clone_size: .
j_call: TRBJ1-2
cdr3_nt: TGTGCCACCAGCAGAGGGACAGGGACCGGCTACACCTTC
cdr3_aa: CATSRGTGTGYTF

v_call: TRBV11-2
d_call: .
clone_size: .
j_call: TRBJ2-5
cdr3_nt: TGTGCCAGCAGCCCCGCCGGGTTGCAAGAGACCCAGTACTTC
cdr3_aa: CASSPAGLQETQYF

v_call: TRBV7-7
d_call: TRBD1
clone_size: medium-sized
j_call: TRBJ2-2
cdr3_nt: TGTGCCAGCAGCTCCTCCGGGACAGGGAACACCGGGGAGCTGTTTTTT
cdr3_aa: CASSSSGTGNTGELFF

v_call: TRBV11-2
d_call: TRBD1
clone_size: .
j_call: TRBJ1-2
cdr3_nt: TGTGCCAGCAGCTTCGGGACAGTCTATGGCTACACCTTC
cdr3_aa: CASSFGTVYGYTF

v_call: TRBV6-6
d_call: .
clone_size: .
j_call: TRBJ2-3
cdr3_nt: TGTGCCAGCAGTTACCTTAGCGGCACAGATACGCAGTATTTT
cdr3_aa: CASSYLSGTDTQYF

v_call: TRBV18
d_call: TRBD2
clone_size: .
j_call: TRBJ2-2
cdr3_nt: TGTGCCAGCTCACCTAGCGGGGGACAAAACACCGGGGAGCTGTTTTTT
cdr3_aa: CASSPSGGQNTGELFF

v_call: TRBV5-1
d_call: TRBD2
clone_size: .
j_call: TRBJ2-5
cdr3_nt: TGCGCCAGCAGGGGCCGGGGGGGCCAGAGCCAAGAGACCCAGTACTTC
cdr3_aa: CASRGRGGQSQETQYF

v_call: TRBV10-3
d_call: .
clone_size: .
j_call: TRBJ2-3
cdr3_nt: TGTGCCATCAGTGAGTCCCAGCGTAGCACAGATACGCAGTATTTT
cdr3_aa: CAISESQRSTDTQYF

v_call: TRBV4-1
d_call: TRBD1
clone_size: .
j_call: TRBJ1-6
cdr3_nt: TGCGCCAGCAGCCCTCCCCCGGGACAGAAAAATTCACCCCTCCACTTT
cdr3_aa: CASSPPPGQKNSPLHF

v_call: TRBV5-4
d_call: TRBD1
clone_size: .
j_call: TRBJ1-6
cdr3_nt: TGTGCCAGCAGCCCGGGACAGGGGGCACTTAATTCACCCCTCCACTTT
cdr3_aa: CASSPGQGALNSPLHF